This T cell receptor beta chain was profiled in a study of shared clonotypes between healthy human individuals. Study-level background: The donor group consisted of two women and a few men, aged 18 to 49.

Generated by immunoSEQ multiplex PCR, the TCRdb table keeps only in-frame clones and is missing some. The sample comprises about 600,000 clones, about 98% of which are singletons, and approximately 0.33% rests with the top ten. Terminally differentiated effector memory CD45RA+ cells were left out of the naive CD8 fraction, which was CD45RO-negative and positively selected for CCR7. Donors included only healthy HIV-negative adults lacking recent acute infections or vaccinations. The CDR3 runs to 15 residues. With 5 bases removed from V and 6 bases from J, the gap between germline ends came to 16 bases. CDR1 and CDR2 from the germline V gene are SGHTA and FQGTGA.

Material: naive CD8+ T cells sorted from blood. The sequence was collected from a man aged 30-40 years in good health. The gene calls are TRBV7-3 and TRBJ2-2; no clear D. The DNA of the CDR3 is TGTGCCAGCAGCCCAAACCCGGACCACTCCGGGGAGCTGTTTTTT. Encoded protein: CASSPNPDHSGELFF.